This is a list of T cell receptor beta chains from one sample in a study of CD8+CD57+ T cells in acquired aplastic anemia. Each CDR3 protein gets one entry after TCRdb re-called the reads with MiXCR. The sample comprises 100,000 to 150,000 distinct CDR3 sequences, over 45% of which are singletons, and 2% to 3% rests with the top ten. The sequencing sample was made of sorted CD4+, CD8+, or CD8+CD57+ T cells (not recorded which) from PBMCs. These receptors were obtained from a human donor in good health, serving as a control. CDR3s include the opening cysteine and the closing phenylalanine or tryptophan. D genes are given only for firm matches. Clone size is stated in some rows and not others, as once, few, many or a class when expanded.

CDR3	DNA	V	J	D	size
CASSNPGQGNPPLHF	TGTGCCAGTAGTAACCCGGGACAGGGGAACCCACCCCTCCACTTT	TRBV19	TRBJ1-6	TRBD1	few
CATSDPTGQANSPLHF	TGTGCCACCAGTGATCCCACGGGACAGGCTAATTCACCCCTCCACTTT	TRBV24-1	TRBJ1-6	TRBD1	NA
CANCLGEGEQYF	TGTGCCAACTGCTTAGGAGAGGGGGAGCAGTACTTC	TRBV7-8	TRBJ2-7	NA	few
CASSQEALISGANVLTF	TGCGCCAGCAGCCAAGAAGCGTTGATCTCTGGGGCCAACGTCCTGACTTTC	TRBV4-3	TRBJ2-6	NA	many
CATSHDRGVNQPQHF	TGTGCCACCAGCCATGACAGGGGAGTCAATCAGCCCCAGCATTTT	TRBV2	TRBJ1-5	TRBD1	NA
CASSSNTRNQPQHF	TGTGCCAGCAGCTCCAACACCCGCAATCAGCCCCAGCATTTT	TRBV5-8	TRBJ1-5	NA	many
CASSYSASTYNEQFF	TGTGCCAGCAGTTATAGCGCCTCTACCTACAATGAGCAGTTCTTC	TRBV6-2/TRBV6-3	TRBJ2-1	NA	many
CATRSQLETQYF	TGTGCCACCAGAAGTCAACTAGAGACCCAGTACTTC	TRBV24-1	TRBJ2-5	NA	NA
CASSSQGYNSPLHF	TGTGCCAGCAGCTCGCAGGGGTATAATTCACCCCTCCACTTT	TRBV7-9	TRBJ1-6	NA	many
CASSDGGSYNSPLHF	TGCGCCAGCAGTGATGGAGGTTCCTATAATTCACCCCTCCACTTT	TRBV10-1	TRBJ1-6	NA	NA
CASSPPGTGIHEQYF	TGTGCCAGCAGCCCCCCCGGGACAGGGATCCACGAGCAGTACTTC	TRBV7-9	TRBJ2-7	TRBD1	many
CASSSGTYNYGYTF	TGTGCCAGCAGCTCCGGGACGTATAACTATGGCTACACCTTC	TRBV2	TRBJ1-2	NA	NA
CASARGTGGNEQDTQYF	TGTGCCAGCGCGAGGGGGACAGGGGGGAACGAGCAGGATACGCAGTATTTT	TRBV11-1	TRBJ2-3	TRBD1	NA
CASSDILNTEAFF	TGCGCCAGCAGTGATATTCTGAACACTGAAGCTTTCTTT	TRBV10-1	TRBJ1-1	NA	NA
CSARSGGGGNEQFF	TGCAGTGCTAGGTCGGGCGGGGGGGGCAATGAGCAGTTCTTC	TRBV20-1	TRBJ2-1	TRBD2	NA
CSVQDGYGNQPQHF	TGCAGCGTTCAGGACGGTTATGGCAATCAGCCCCAGCATTTT	TRBV29-1	TRBJ1-5	NA	many